This T cell receptor (beta chain) was obtained from a study of Ad26.COV2.S vaccination and SARS-CoV-2 variants. Treatment meaning: roughly 20 received Ad26.COV2.S at low or high dose, single or two shots; 5 received placebo; per-sample allocation not given. Sampling was done on day 63 after the first vaccine or placebo injection. Whoever gave the sample was an adult aged 18-55 years in Boston. V lost 7 bases and J 3 bases, leaving 13 bases between the germline ends. Germline loops: CDR1 SGHAT, CDR2 FQNNGV. This CDR3 is built from 14 residues. The repertoire was sequenced with immunoSEQ multiplex PCR; TCRdb's copy has only in-frame clones and lacks some. The sample has hundreds of thousands of clones; around 90% are singletons.

The clonotype comes from a person between 18 and 59 years old who received the Ad26.COV2.S COVID-19 vaccine or a placebo. The chain is built from TRBV11-2 and TRBJ1-3, with D uncertain. Here the sequenced sample was peripheral blood, taken in a trial of Ad26.COV2.S vaccine versus placebo. The DNA of the CDR3 is TGTGCCAGCACCTATATGGGCGGTGGAAACACCATATATTTT. The encoded protein is CASTYMGGGNTIYF.